This T cell receptor (beta chain) was captured by sequencing in a study of a mutant IDH1 vaccine in newly diagnosed glioma (dated by TCRdb to the early 2020s). Looking at the study overall: Eight vaccinations were administered to patients in weeks 1, 3, 5, 7, 11, 15, 19 and 23, corresponding to visits V03 through V10. In the chemotherapy-containing groups, vaccination started alongside temozolomide cycles, whereas in patients who had radiotherapy alone it started 4-6 weeks after radiotherapy. Of the approximately 29 treated patients, 62.5% were male and around 38% were female, and a mean age of around 40 years was recorded. Before enrollment, patients had received standard therapy of radiotherapy alone, temozolomide alone, or radiochemotherapy with temozolomide; most received the combination. Peripheral blood was drawn at six visits: V03 (baseline), V05, V07, V10, V12 and V13. Longitudinal TCRB deep sequencing was done for 25 treated patients, wherever samples were available for exploratory analyses.

The time point label corresponds to: week 23, last vaccination. Every vaccine dose consisted of 300 ug of a 20-mer mutant IDH1 peptide in Montanide, administered subcutaneously together with topical imiquimod. Newly diagnosed WHO grade 3 or 4 IDH1-mutant astrocytomas showing loss of nuclear ATRX were present in the donors. The samples were drawn from NOA16, a multicentre, single-arm, open-label phase I trial in Germany that tested a mutant IDH1 peptide vaccine in humans for the first time. The DNeasy Blood and Tissue Kit was used to extract genomic DNA from EDTA blood for TCRB sequencing. The germline V gene yields SGDLS for CDR1 and YYNGEE for CDR2. V is reduced by 2 bases and J by 6 bases, leaving a spacing of 18 bases between them. Counted from cysteine to phenylalanine, this CDR3 has 15 amino acids. The kept DNA is CDR3 alone, 45 bases in frame from the first base. With respect to this clone: The antigen this receptor binds is unknown. Per-base quality was not reported, and no clone a single base away is much larger than it.

The study at large found these results: PBMC samples for TCRB deep sequencing were selected based on availability. Across multiple MHC alleles, vaccine-induced immune responses were seen in approximately 93% of patients. Pseudoprogression seemed to be unrelated to changes in the top peripheral T cell clonotypes found by TCRB sequencing. The authors stated that sample limitations prevented analyses of patient blood samples from being reproduced.

The library was made by the immunoSEQ multiplex PCR assay. Following the manufacturer's protocol, the hsTCRB Kit was used to amplify rearranged TCR beta chain sequences. Sequencing of TCRB libraries was carried out on an Illumina MiSeq. The paper's processing steps were these. The proprietary platform of the kit vendor was used for demultiplexing, trimming and gene mapping. Sourced from immuneACCESS, this table was stored by TCRdb with only in-frame sequences that have V and J called. A share of the clones is absent; for the studies checked, an unresolved V gene accounts for under half, and the remainder has no known explanation. The DNA was the basis for D and trimming; V, J and clone size are from that table. The sample contains tens of thousands of clones, over 70% of them found a single time. The biggest ten clones account for around 6.5% of the sample.

The specimen was PBMCs, collected from a glioma patient whose treatment included an IDH1 peptide vaccine. The sequence was obtained from a woman between 35 and 50 years old with glioma. Some clones in this sample may be carry-over from other donors' samples. In this chain, TRBV9 is recombined with TRBJ2-7; a weak D assignment points to TRBD2 (6 bases agree). The base sequence is TGTGCCAGCAGCGTCGGGGGAGACTCCTTTGGCGAGCAGTACTTC. Its product reads: CASSVGGDSFGEQYF. Full variable domain (CDR3 extended with the reference TRBV9 and TRBJ2-7 proteins): DSGVTQTPKHLITATGQRVTLRCSPRSGDLSVYWYQQSLDQGLQFLIQYYNGEERAKGNILERFSAQQFPDLHSELNLSSLELGDSALYFCASSVGGDSFGEQYFGPGTRLTVT.